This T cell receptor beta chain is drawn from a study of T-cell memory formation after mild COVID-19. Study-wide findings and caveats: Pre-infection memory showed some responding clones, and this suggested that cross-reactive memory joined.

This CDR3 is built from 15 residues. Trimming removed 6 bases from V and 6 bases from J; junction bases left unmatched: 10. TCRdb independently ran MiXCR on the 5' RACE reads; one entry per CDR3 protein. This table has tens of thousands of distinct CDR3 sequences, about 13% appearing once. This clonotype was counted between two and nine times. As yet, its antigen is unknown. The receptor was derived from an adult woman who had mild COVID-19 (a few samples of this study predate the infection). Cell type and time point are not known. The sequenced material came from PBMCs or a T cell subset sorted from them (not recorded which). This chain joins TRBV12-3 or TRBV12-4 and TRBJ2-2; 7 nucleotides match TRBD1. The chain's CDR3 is CASSSEHRGAGELFF. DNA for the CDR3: TGTGCCAGCAGCTCCGAACACAGGGGTGCCGGGGAGCTGTTTTTT.